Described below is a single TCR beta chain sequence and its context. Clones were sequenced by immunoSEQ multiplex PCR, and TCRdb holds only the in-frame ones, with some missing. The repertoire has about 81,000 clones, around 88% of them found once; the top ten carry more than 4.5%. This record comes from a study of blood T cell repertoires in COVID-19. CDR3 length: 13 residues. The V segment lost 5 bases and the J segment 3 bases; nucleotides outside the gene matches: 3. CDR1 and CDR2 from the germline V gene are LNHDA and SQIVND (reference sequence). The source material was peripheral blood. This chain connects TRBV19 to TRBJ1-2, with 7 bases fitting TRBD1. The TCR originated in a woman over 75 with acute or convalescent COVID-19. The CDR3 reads CASSVDRYYGYTF. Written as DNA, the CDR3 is TGTGCCAGTAGTGTGGACAGGTACTATGGCTACACCTTC. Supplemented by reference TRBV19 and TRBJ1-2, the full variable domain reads DGGITQSPKYLFRKEGQNVTLSCEQNLNHDAMYWYRQDPGQGLRLIYYSQIVNDFQKGDIAEGYSVSREKKESFPLTVTSAQKNPTAFYLCASSVDRYYGYTFGSGTRLTVV.